The 32 T cell receptor beta chains given below trace back to one sample, sequenced in a study of CXCR3-negative and CXCR3-positive naive CD8 T cells. Broader study findings: Hydrophobicity was higher for TRB CDR3s found in CXCR3-positive naive cells than in CXCR3-negative naive cells.

These receptors have no identified antigens. The authors made the TRB cDNA libraries by 5' RACE using UMI labels. Following a re-call of the 5' RACE reads, TCRdb has one entry per CDR3 protein and lacks DNA. This sample carries 90,000 to 150,000 distinct CDR3 sequences, with about 0.34% going to the ten biggest clones. The sample consisted of naive CXCR3+ CD8+ T cells from blood. Subset given: CD45RO-CCR7+CD27+CD95- naive CD8+ T cells expressing CXCR3 (TNR3+). The receptors stem from a human donor in good health. Some clones in this sample may be carry-over from other donors' samples.

The chain carries TRBV12-3 or TRBV12-4 and TRBJ2-5; the TRBD1 assignment by TCRdb is unverifiable without DNA. CDR3 size: 15 residues. CDR3 amino acids: CASSDRDLTQETQYF.

The V and J genes are TRBV20-1 and TRBJ1-2; TCRdb calls TRBD1, which cannot be checked without DNA. The CDR3 length is 14 residues. Germline assignment: CDR1 DFQATT and CDR2 SNEGSKA (reference sequence). The CDR3 spells CSAREGDRVDGYTF.

The chain has TRBV7-9 and TRBJ2-5. This CDR3 has 11 amino acids. Germline V gives CDR1 SEHNR, CDR2 FQNEAQ (reference sequence). This chain's CDR3 is CASSAQETQYF.

This rearrangement joins TRBV7-2 to TRBJ2-5. CDR1 SGHTA and CDR2 FQGNSA come from the germline V gene. This CDR3 has 15 residues. CDR3 protein: CASSLSGGRQETQYF.

V and J are TRBV12-3 or TRBV12-4 and TRBJ2-5; TCRdb's D call, TRBD1, is unchecked because there is no DNA. The CDR3 is 14 residues long. CDR3 in amino acids: CASSILQGLETQYF.

CDR3 amino acids: CATLTGTGGSEEQYF. The V call is TRBV2, the J call TRBJ2-7; as DNA is missing, the TRBD1 call by TCRdb cannot be tested. CDR3 length: 15 residues. Germline V lookup: CDR1 SNHLY, CDR2 FYNNEI.

The chain carries TRBV7-9 and TRBJ2-1; TCRdb picks TRBD1, but there is no DNA to check that call. Germline lookup yields CDR1 SEHNR and CDR2 FQNEAQ (reference sequence). The CDR3 loop spans 12 amino acids. CDR3 sequence: CASSPGHDEQFF.

V and J are TRBV29-1 and TRBJ2-5; TCRdb returns TRBD2, unconfirmable since there is no DNA. Germline CDR1 reads SQVTM; CDR2 reads ANQGSEA. The length of the CDR3 is 15 residues. The CDR3 sequence: CSVDRLAGGQETQYF. The full variable domain, its missing parts supplied by reference TRBV29-1 and TRBJ2-5, is SAVISQKPSRDICQRGTSLTIQCQVDSQVTMMFWYRQQPGQSLTLIATANQGSEATYESGFVIDKFPISRPNLTFSTLTVSNMSPEDSSIYLCSVDRLAGGQETQYFGPGTRLLVL.

The J gene is TRBJ1-4, the V gene TRBV7-9; the TCRdb call, TRBD1, lacks DNA for checking. In germline, CDR1 is SEHNR, CDR2 FQNEAQ (reference sequence). This CDR3 is built from 14 residues. CDR3 in amino acids: CASSFTGFNEKLFF. Full variable domain (outside the CDR3, taken from reference TRBV7-9 and TRBJ1-4): DTGVSQNPRHKITKRGQNVTFRCDPISEHNRLYWYRQTLGQGPEFLTYFQNEAQLEKSRLLSDRFSAERPKGSFSTLEIQRTEQGDSAMYLCASSFTGFNEKLFFGSGTQLSVL.

The rearrangement uses TRBV9 and TRBJ2-1; the TCRdb D gene call, TRBD2, has no DNA to confirm it. This CDR3 spans 16 amino acids. Germline CDR1 is SGDLS and CDR2 is YYNGEE. CDR3 amino acids: CASSVGYSGGRDEQFF.

This chain connects TRBV6-5 to TRBJ2-7; TCRdb outputs TRBD2, but without DNA this stays unchecked. This CDR3 is built from 15 residues. Germline V gene sequence: CDR1 MNHEY, CDR2 SVGAGI. The CDR3 sequence: CASSYSTSGRVEQYF.

The gene calls are TRBV12-3 or TRBV12-4 and TRBJ2-7; the D call of TRBD1 rests on TCRdb alone, since no DNA is present to check it. The CDR3 extends over 13 amino acids. CDR3 protein: CASSLTGAVEQYF.

The rearrangement joins TRBV5-5 to TRBJ2-1; TCRdb lists TRBD1, though no DNA is available to test this call. This CDR3 region has 15 residues. Germline assignment: CDR1 SGHKS and CDR2 YYEKEE (reference sequence). CDR3 amino acids: CASTPGAPLWDEQFF. The full variable domain, rest sourced from reference TRBV5-5 and TRBJ2-1, is DAGVTQSPTHLIKTRGQQVTLRCSPISGHKSVSWYQQVLGQGPQFIFQYYEKEERGRGNFPDRFSARQFPNYSSELNVNALLLGDSALYLCASTPGAPLWDEQFFGPGTRLTVL.

The V gene is TRBV19, the J gene TRBJ1-1; TCRdb proposes TRBD1, but this gene call is untestable without DNA. Per germline, CDR1 LNHDA and CDR2 SQIVND (reference sequence). The CDR3 is 13 residues long. CDR3 region: CASSIWPGTEAFF.

The chain carries TRBV20-1 and TRBJ1-2; TCRdb names TRBD1, which stays unverified in the absence of DNA. Germline CDR1 and CDR2: DFQATT and SNEGSKA (reference sequence). The CDR3 totals 12 residues. The CDR3 loop reads CSASAGNYGYTF.

The chain has TRBV6-5 and TRBJ1-2; the TCRdb D gene call, TRBD1, has no DNA to confirm it. CDR1 and CDR2 (germline): MNHEY, SVGAGI. There are 15 residues in the CDR3. CDR3 protein: CASKGVRDSRIGYTF.

The genes are TRBV9 and TRBJ2-7; TCRdb's assignment of TRBD1 cannot be checked, as there is no DNA. Germline loops: CDR1 SGDLS, CDR2 YYNGEE. This CDR3 is 14 amino acids long. The CDR3 region is CASSPGDLTNEQYF.

The CDR3 region is CASKYRVNLYNEQFF. The V call is TRBV2, the J call TRBJ2-1; checking the TCRdb D call of TRBD1 is not possible without DNA. In germline, CDR1 is SNHLY, CDR2 FYNNEI. There are 15 residues in the CDR3. The whole variable domain, filled in from reference TRBV2 and TRBJ2-1, reads EPEVTQTPSHQVTQMGQEVILRCVPISNHLYFYWYRQILGQKVEFLVSFYNNEISEKSEIFDDQFSVERPDGSNFTLKIRSTKLEDSAMYFCASKYRVNLYNEQFFGPGTRLTVL.

This rearrangement joins TRBV7-3 to TRBJ2-3. The CDR3 is 14 residues long. The germline V gene encodes CDR1 SGHTA and CDR2 FQGTGA. The CDR3 loop reads CASSLLPTASTQYF.

This chain joins TRBV12-3 or TRBV12-4 and TRBJ2-1. This CDR3 is 15 amino acids long. CDR3 region: CASSSWRLLANEQFF.

This chain connects TRBV29-1 to TRBJ2-7; lacking DNA, the TRBD1 call made by TCRdb goes unchecked. CDR1 SQVTM and CDR2 ANQGSEA come from the germline V gene. The CDR3 is 12 amino acids. The CDR3 region is CSVVQGGYEQYF.

The chain has TRBV20-1 and TRBJ2-5. Germline values: CDR1 DFQATT, CDR2 SNEGSKA (reference sequence). The CDR3 has 15 residues. CDR3: CSVRDGAVSQETQYF.

V is TRBV7-9 and J is TRBJ1-2; TCRdb picks TRBD1, but there is no DNA to check that call. The germline gives CDR1 SEHNR, CDR2 FQNEAQ (reference sequence). The CDR3 has 16 amino acids. CDR3 protein: CASSHRDRDRNYGYTF.

This rearrangement joins TRBV7-3 to TRBJ1-1. The CDR3 has 13 amino acids. Looked up from germline, CDR1 is SGHTA and CDR2 is FQGTGA. CDR3 protein: CASSFTGPTEAFF.

The chain recombines TRBV5-6 with TRBJ2-7. The germline V gene encodes CDR1 SGHDT and CDR2 YYEEEE. This CDR3 spans 12 amino acids. CDR3 amino acids: CASSLVTDEQYF.

The chain has TRBV7-2 and TRBJ2-1; absent DNA, TCRdb's TRBD1 call cannot be checked. The CDR3 contains 20 residues. CDR1 is SGHTA, CDR2 FQGNSA, per germline. CDR3 amino acids: CASSLDPRNGIGSSGNEQFF.

The rearrangement links TRBV7-9 to TRBJ2-7; TCRdb designates TRBD2, a call that cannot be tested without DNA. Germline V CDR1 and CDR2: SEHNR, FQNEAQ (reference sequence). This CDR3 contains 14 residues. This CDR3 is CASSLRAGGYEQYF.

The chain carries TRBV7-6 and TRBJ1-6; the TCRdb D gene call, TRBD1, has no DNA to confirm it. The CDR3 is 14 amino acids. CDR1 is SGHVS and CDR2 is FNYEAQ in the germline V gene. This chain's CDR3 is CASSPGQGNSPLHF.

The gene calls are TRBV25-1 and TRBJ2-5; TCRdb lists TRBD2, though no DNA is available to test this call. The CDR3 has 21 residues. Germline assignment: CDR1 MGHDK and CDR2 SYGVNS. This CDR3 is CASRGPRPYTLGTTDDETQYF.

This rearrangement joins TRBV4-1 to TRBJ1-1. CDR1 is MGHRA, CDR2 YSYEKL, per germline. The CDR3 is 13 amino acids. The CDR3 sequence is CASSLTLNTEAFF.

This rearrangement joins TRBV12-3 or TRBV12-4 to TRBJ2-5; TCRdb's D call of TRBD1 is untestable without DNA. CDR3 length: 12 amino acids. The CDR3 loop is CASSGTGVTQYF.

The chain is built from TRBV12-3 or TRBV12-4 and TRBJ2-1; lacking DNA, the TRBD1 call made by TCRdb goes unchecked. This CDR3 spans 13 amino acids. The CDR3 protein is CASSWGPQGEQFF.